The sequence of this TCR beta chain was determined in a study of blood T cell repertoires in COVID-19. On the study more broadly: The origin of the acute and convalescent COVID-19 samples was the United States, Italy and Spain.

Original analysis: It was from reference gene primer amplification that nucleated cell counts were estimated. Some clones are missing from TCRdb's copy, which holds only in-frame ones; the method was immunoSEQ multiplex PCR. That table is the source of V, J and clone size, and D and trimming were worked out from the DNA. The repertoire consists of 45,000 to 65,000 clones, with about 91% occurring once and the leading ten covering under 5%. Trimming at V came to 4 bases and at J to 4 bases, leaving 8 bases not matched to a gene. This CDR3 contains 17 residues. Germline assignment: CDR1 SGHTA and CDR2 FQGNSA.

This sequence joins TRBV7-2 and TRBJ2-3, with TRBD2 identical over 13 bases. The source is a man in his 60s with active COVID-19. Sequenced material: peripheral blood. This CDR3 is CASSWPGLAGPPDTQYF. Written as DNA, the CDR3 is TGTGCCAGCAGCTGGCCGGGACTAGCGGGACCACCAGATACGCAGTATTTT.